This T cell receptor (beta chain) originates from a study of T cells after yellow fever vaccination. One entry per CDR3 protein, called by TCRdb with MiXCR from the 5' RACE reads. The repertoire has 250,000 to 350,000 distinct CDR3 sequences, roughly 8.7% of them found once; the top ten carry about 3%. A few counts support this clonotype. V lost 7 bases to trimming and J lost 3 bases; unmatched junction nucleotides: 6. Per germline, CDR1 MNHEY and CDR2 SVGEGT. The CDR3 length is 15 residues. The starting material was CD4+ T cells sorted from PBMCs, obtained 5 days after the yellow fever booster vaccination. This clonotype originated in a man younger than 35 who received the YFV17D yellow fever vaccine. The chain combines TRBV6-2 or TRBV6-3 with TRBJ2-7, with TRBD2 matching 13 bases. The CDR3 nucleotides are TGTGCCAGCACTGGGACTAGCGGGGACTTCTACGAGCAGTACGTC. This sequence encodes CASTGTSGDFYEQYV.